This T cell receptor (beta chain) was observed in a study of blood T cell repertoires in COVID-19 (dated by TCRdb to the early 2020s). Broadly, across the study: Samples from collaborators originated in the United States, Italy and Spain and spanned both the acute and convalescent phases of COVID-19. Nearly every sample came with metadata listing a de-identified subject ID, COVID-19 status, age in years and sex. Subjects who had been exposed to COVID-19, were actively infected with it, or had recovered from it provided the deeply sampled blood TCRbeta repertoires that made up the dataset. The material from the prospective study consisted of cDNA or gDNA derived from T cells, B-cell-depleted T cells, or PBMCs. HLA class I and class II types, where available, came from metadata supplied by the sample provider rather than from assay-based typing. The repertoires were released in a freely available public database meant as a resource for research on the immune response to SARS-CoV-2. The samples were drawn from the first 160 participants of the ongoing ImmuneRACE study and from some 1,300 subjects provided by 6 global collaborators. General conclusions and limits of the study: How much clinical and demographic metadata was included differed by source and by participant, and the metadata was provided uncurated.

The CDR3 spans 12 residues, from the cysteine through the phenylalanine. Of all the DNA, just the CDR3 is kept, 36 bases in frame from base 1. CDR1 SQVTM and CDR2 ANQGSEA were looked up in the germline V gene. Turning to this clone: Its specific antigen is unknown. The sample holds no much larger clone one base away, and base qualities are not on file.

The immunoSEQ Assay, a bias-controlled multiplex PCR, was used to amplify TCRbeta CDR3 regions from genomic DNA. The original methods were these. The number of nucleated cells in each sample was estimated from the amplification of reference gene primers within the assay. To quantify the absolute abundance of each unique TCRbeta CDR3 rearrangement, sequence reads were collapsed and filtered. Productive Simpson clonality was computed per sample as the square root of Simpson's diversity index over productive rearrangements. TCRdb took over this immuneACCESS table, retaining in-frame rearrangements with V and J assigned. Such tables are incomplete; in checked studies, under half of the missing clones stem from an unresolved V gene, and the remainder is unexplained. D and trimming were read from the DNA, whereas the V and J calls and clone size are those reported in that table. The sample profile shows some 150,000 clones; approximately 86% of them were found once. The top ten constitute roughly 1.5% of the sample.

Each collaborating institution followed its own protocols to collect whole blood in K2EDTA tubes. For TCRbeta analysis, collaborators shipped samples as frozen whole blood, isolated PBMCs, or DNA extracted from either of those sample types. The source is a woman aged 45-65 years with acute or convalescent COVID-19. The source material was peripheral blood. In this chain, TRBV29-1 is recombined with TRBJ1-2; TRBD1 is possibly the D segment (6 matching bases). The DNA sequence reads TGCACCAACAGAACAGGGCTGTGTGGCTACACCTTC. Its protein is CTNRTGLCGYTF.